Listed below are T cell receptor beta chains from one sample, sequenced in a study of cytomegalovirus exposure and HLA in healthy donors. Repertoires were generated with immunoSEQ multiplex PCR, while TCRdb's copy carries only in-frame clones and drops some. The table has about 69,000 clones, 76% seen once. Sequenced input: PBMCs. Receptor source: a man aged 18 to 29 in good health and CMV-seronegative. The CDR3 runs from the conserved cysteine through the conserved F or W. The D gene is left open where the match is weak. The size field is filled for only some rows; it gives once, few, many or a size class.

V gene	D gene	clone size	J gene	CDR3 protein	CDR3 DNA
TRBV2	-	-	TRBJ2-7	CASSVPLDPTYEQYF	TGTGCCAGCAGCGTCCCCCTAGATCCTACCTACGAGCAGTACTTC
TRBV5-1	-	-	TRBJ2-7	CASSPVGEPYEQYF	TGCGCCAGCAGCCCCGTAGGAGAGCCCTACGAGCAGTACTTC
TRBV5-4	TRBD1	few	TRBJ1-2	CASSHARRTGINYGYTF	TGTGCCAGCAGCCACGCAAGAAGGACAGGGATTAACTATGGCTACACCTTC
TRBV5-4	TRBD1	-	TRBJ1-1	CASSLDRGVRAFF	TGTGCCAGCAGCCTCGACAGGGGCGTAAGGGCTTTCTTT
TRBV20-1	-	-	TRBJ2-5	CSASGQETQYF	TGCAGTGCTAGCGGCCAAGAGACCCAGTACTTC
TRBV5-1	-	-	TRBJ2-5	CASSFSGGAEETQYF	TGCGCCAGCAGCTTTAGTGGGGGGGCCGAAGAGACCCAGTACTTC
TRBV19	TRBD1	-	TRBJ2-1	CATQSGTGGTEQFF	TGTGCCACTCAATCCGGAACAGGGGGCACTGAGCAGTTCTTC
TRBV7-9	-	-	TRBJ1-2	CASSLEDLGYGYTF	TGTGCCAGCAGCTTAGAAGACTTGGGCTATGGCTACACCTTC
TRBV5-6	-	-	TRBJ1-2	CASSMDIYYGYTF	TGTGCCAGCAGCATGGACATATACTATGGCTACACCTTC
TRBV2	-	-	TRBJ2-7	CASSAVYEQYF	TGTGCCAGCAGTGCGGTCTACGAGCAGTACTTC
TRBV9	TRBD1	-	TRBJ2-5	CASSLGTGGVQETQYF	TGTGCCAGCAGCCTCGGGACAGGGGGCGTCCAAGAGACCCAGTACTTC
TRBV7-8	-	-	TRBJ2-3	CASSLAGVSQGTQYF	TGTGCCAGCAGCTTAGCAGGAGTTTCCCAGGGTACGCAGTATTTT
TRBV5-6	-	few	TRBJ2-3	CASSLSWGGARDTQYF	TGTGCCAGCAGCTTGTCTTGGGGGGGGGCCCGCGATACGCAGTATTTT
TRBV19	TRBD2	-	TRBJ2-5	CASRRGTRGKETQYF	TGTGCCAGTAGAAGGGGGACTAGGGGGAAAGAGACCCAGTACTTC
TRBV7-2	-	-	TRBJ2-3	CASSLVGGGRGTDTQYF	TGTGCCAGCAGCTTAGTAGGAGGGGGCAGAGGCACAGATACGCAGTATTTT
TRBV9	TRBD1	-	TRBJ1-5	CASSSTGNSNQPQHF	TGTGCCAGCAGCTCGACAGGGAATAGCAATCAGCCCCAGCATTTT
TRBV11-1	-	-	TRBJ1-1	CASSAGGRNTEAFF	TGTGCCAGCAGCGCCGGAGGGAGGAACACTGAAGCTTTCTTT
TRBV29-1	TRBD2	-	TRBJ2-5	CSVTGLAGQETQYF	TGCAGCGTTACGGGACTAGCGGGGCAAGAGACCCAGTACTTC
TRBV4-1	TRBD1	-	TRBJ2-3	CASSQGPAGGEGDTQYF	TGCGCCAGCAGCCAGGGACCTGCAGGGGGCGAAGGGGATACGCAGTATTTT
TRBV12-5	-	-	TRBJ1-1	CASRVGNTEAFF	TGTGCTAGCAGGGTAGGGAACACTGAAGCTTTCTTT
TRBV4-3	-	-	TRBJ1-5	CASSQDSGGNQPQHF	TGCGCCAGCAGCCAAGATTCGGGTGGCAATCAGCCCCAGCATTTT
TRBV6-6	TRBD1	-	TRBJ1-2	CASSARRDSYGYTF	TGTGCCAGCAGTGCGCGCCGGGACAGCTATGGCTACACCTTC
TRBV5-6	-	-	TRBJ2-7	CASSQTVLRTSNYEQYF	TGTGCCAGCAGCCAGACAGTTCTACGGACAAGTAACTACGAGCAGTACTTC
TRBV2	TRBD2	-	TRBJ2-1	CASKGTSGESSYNEQFF	TGTGCCAGCAAAGGGACTAGCGGGGAAAGCTCCTACAATGAGCAGTTCTTC
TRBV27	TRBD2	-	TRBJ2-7	CASSSPLAGGAYEQYF	TGTGCCAGCAGTTCCCCTCTAGCGGGGGGTGCCTACGAGCAGTACTTC
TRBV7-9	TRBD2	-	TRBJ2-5	CASSFGGTSVETQYF	TGTGCCAGCAGCTTTGGGGGGACTAGCGTGGAGACCCAGTACTTC
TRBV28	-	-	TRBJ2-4	CASFGTAKNIQYF	TGTGCCAGCTTCGGGACTGCCAAAAACATTCAGTACTTC
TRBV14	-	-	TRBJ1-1	CASSRANTEAFF	TGTGCCAGCAGCCGGGCTAACACTGAAGCTTTCTTT
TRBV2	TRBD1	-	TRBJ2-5	CASRETGAGETQYF	TGTGCCAGCAGGGAGACAGGGGCTGGGGAGACCCAGTACTTC